Shown below are 26 T cell receptor beta chains from a single sample sequenced in a study of shared clonotypes between healthy human individuals. TCRdb's table, derived via immunoSEQ multiplex PCR, lists solely in-frame clones and lacks some. The sample consists of 2 million to 2.5 million clones, 93% of them appearing once. Naive CD8 cells comprised CD45RO-negative, CCR7-positively selected cells, excluding terminally differentiated effector memory CD45RA+ cells. What was sequenced was naive CD8+ T cells from PBMCs. These receptors all come from a man aged 18-30 years in good health. Some clones in this sample may be carry-over from other donors' samples.

The chain employs TRBV27 and TRBJ2-7; D is undetermined. Germline loops: CDR1 MNHEY, CDR2 SMNVEV (reference sequence). The CDR3 length is 15 residues. V lost 5 bases and J 3 bases, leaving 17 bases between the germline ends. CDR3 residues: CASSINPGLYYEQYF. The DNA for the CDR3 is TGTGCCAGCAGTATTAATCCCGGGTTATACTACGAGCAGTACTTC.

The chain uses TRBV6-5 and TRBJ1-2; 8 nucleotides agree with TRBD1. The CDR3 extends over 15 amino acids. The ends lost 2 bases at V and 7 bases at J; junction bases unmatched: 9. Looked up from germline, CDR1 is MNHEY and CDR2 is SVGAGI. The chain's CDR3 is CASSYEQGVTFGYTF. The CDR3 DNA sequence: TGTGCCAGCAGTTACGAACAGGGGGTGACGTTTGGCTACACCTTC.

The chain recombines TRBV27 with TRBJ1-5, with 9 bases that match TRBD1. The CDR3 contains 13 residues. Trimming at V came to 4 bases and at J to 6 bases, leaving 1 base not matched to a gene. CDR1 is MNHEY, CDR2 SMNVEV, per germline (reference sequence). CDR3 bases: TGTGCCAGCAGTTCGACAGGGGGTCAGCCCCAGCATTTT. Protein sequence: CASSSTGGQPQHF.

This clone was detected only once. The genes are TRBV5-4 and TRBJ2-2, with TRBD2 identical over 16 bases. The CDR3 extends over 20 amino acids. The V and J ends lost 9 bases and 0 bases, in that order; junction bases with no gene match: 14. Germline loops: CDR1 SGHNT, CDR2 YYREEE (reference sequence). As DNA, the CDR3 is TGTGCCATCAGGCTCGCCGGGACTAGCGGGAGGGCCTCGAACACCGGGGAGCTGTTTTTT. Protein product: CAIRLAGTSGRASNTGELFF.

On this clone: The sample contains more than one DNA sequence encoding this CDR3. The chain couples TRBV7-9 to TRBJ2-1; the match to TRBD2 covers 8 bases. The CDR3 totals 15 residues. Per germline, CDR1 SEHNR and CDR2 FQNEAQ (reference sequence). J was trimmed by 6 bases and V by 1 base; bases with no gene match: 5. In nucleotides, the CDR3 is TGTGCCAGCAGCTTAGTGGCTAGCGGGTCCAATGAGCAGTTCTTC. Encoded protein: CASSLVASGSNEQFF. Filled out from reference TRBV7-9 and TRBJ2-1, the complete variable domain reads DTGVSQNPRHKITKRGQNVTFRCDPISEHNRLYWYRQTLGQGPEFLTYFQNEAQLEKSRLLSDRFSAERPKGSFSTLEIQRTEQGDSAMYLCASSLVASGSNEQFFGPGTRLTVL.

The chain employs TRBV27 and TRBJ2-1; D is unresolved. The length of the CDR3 is 16 residues. Germline lookup yields CDR1 MNHEY and CDR2 SMNVEV (reference sequence). V dropped 5 bases and J dropped 8 bases, with 22 bases sitting between them. The CDR3 DNA sequence: TGTGCCAGCAGTCCGTGGGCCGCCCGGTTTATAGATGAGCAGTTCTTC. Protein sequence: CASSPWAARFIDEQFF.

This clone showed up just a few times. The V gene is TRBV4-2, the J gene TRBJ1-5, with a tentative D call TRBD1 (6 bases). Germline loops: CDR1 LGHNA, CDR2 YNFKEQ. The CDR3 covers 15 residues. Trimming took 3 bases from V and 1 from J, leaving 10 bases between them. This CDR3 is CASSHFTGSNQPQHF. The DNA of the CDR3 is TGTGCCAGCAGCCATTTCACAGGGAGCAATCAGCCCCAGCATTTT.

The chain carries TRBV7-8 and TRBJ2-2, with D unresolved. Per the germline V gene, CDR1 is SGHVS and CDR2 is FQNEAQ. This CDR3 has 12 amino acids. Deletions cut 4 bases from V and 7 bases from J, with 7 bases between. CDR3 loop: CASSSLSGELFF. The CDR3 DNA is TGTGCCAGCAGCTCCCTGAGCGGGGAGCTGTTTTTT. The variable domain in full, with the rest retrieved from reference TRBV7-8 and TRBJ2-2, is GAGVSQSPRYKVAKRGQDVALRCDPISGHVSLFWYQQALGQGPEFLTYFQNEAQLDKSGLPSDRFFAERPEGSVSTLKIQRTQQEDSAVYLCASSSLSGELFFGEGSRLTVL.

This clone was recorded only once. The rearrangement links TRBV6-5 to TRBJ2-2; 7 bases agree with TRBD2. The junction had 6 bases not matched to a gene; V was cut back by 0 bases and J by 5 bases. The CDR3 contains 16 residues. The germline V gene has CDR1 MNHEY and CDR2 SVGAGI. The CDR3 here is CASSYSIGGGTGELFF. The CDR3 DNA is TGTGCCAGCAGTTACTCGATTGGCGGGGGAACCGGGGAGCTGTTTTTT.

This rearrangement joins TRBV30 to TRBJ1-6; 8 bases match TRBD1. From germline, CDR1 is GTSNPN and CDR2 SVGIG (reference sequence). V lost 7 bases to trimming and J lost 5 bases; unmatched junction nucleotides: 4. The CDR3 totals 13 residues. Written as DNA, the CDR3 is TGTGCCTACTCGACAGGGGATAATTCACCCCTCCACTTT. It codes for CAYSTGDNSPLHF.

CDR3 sequence: CASSLDGTGIEQFF. DNA for the CDR3: TGTGCCAGCAGCTTGGACGGGACAGGGATTGAGCAGTTCTTC. This chain uses TRBV28 with TRBJ2-1, with TRBD1 matching over 9 bases. The length of the CDR3 is 14 residues. Germline CDR1 is MDHEN and CDR2 is SYDVKM. Unmatched junction bases numbered 9, after V lost 6 bases and J lost 9 bases.

As for this clone: Compared with germline, one end of the junction differs, possibly owing to a read error. The chain is built from TRBV7-9 and TRBJ2-2; 11 positions agree with TRBD2. CDR3 size: 15 residues. The germline CDR1 and CDR2 sequences are SEHNR and FQNEAQ (reference sequence). The CDR3 reads CASSLAGGITGELFF. In nucleotides, the CDR3 is TGTGCCAGCAGCCTAGCGGGAGGAATTACCGGGGAGCTGTTTTTT.

In this sample, this clone turned up once. The chain links TRBV20-1 to TRBJ2-2; D is uncertain. The CDR3 contains 11 residues. The V gene lost 6 bases and the J gene lost 5 bases, with 7 bases spanning the gap. Germline CDR1 DFQATT, CDR2 SNEGSKA (reference sequence). The CDR3 loop is CSATETGELFF. In DNA form, the CDR3 reads TGCAGTGCCACAGAGACCGGGGAGCTGTTTTTT.

The V gene is TRBV13, the J gene TRBJ2-7; TRBD1 matches at 8 bases. There are 15 residues in the CDR3. The V and J ends lost 1 base and 6 bases, in that order; junction bases with no gene match: 8. Germline V gene data show CDR1 as PRHDT and CDR2 as FYEKMQ (reference sequence). Here the CDR3 DNA reads TGTGCCAGCAGCTTAGACCCGGGGACAGGAGGCGAGCAGTACTTC. It translates to CASSLDPGTGGEQYF.

The V call is TRBV7-2, the J call TRBJ2-1; no reliable D call. CDR1 is SGHTA and CDR2 is FQGNSA in the germline V gene. The CDR3 is made up of 14 amino acids. V was trimmed by 1 base and J by 3 bases, leaving 7 bases between them. The CDR3 nucleotides read TGTGCCAGCAGCTTAGAACCTAGCTACAATGAGCAGTTCTTC. Protein sequence: CASSLEPSYNEQFF.

The chain is built from TRBV7-2 and TRBJ2-3, with TRBD2 identical over 9 bases. The CDR3 sequence is 18 residues long. Per the germline V gene, CDR1 is SGHTA and CDR2 is FQGNSA. The ends lost 1 base at V and 2 bases at J; junction bases unmatched: 10. CDR3 in amino acids: CASSLEGALAGPTDTQYF. In nucleotides, the CDR3 is TGTGCCAGCAGCTTAGAGGGTGCGCTAGCGGGACCCACAGATACGCAGTATTTT.

V and J are TRBV27 and TRBJ2-5, with a possible D match to TRBD1 (6 bases). Trimming shortened V by 5 bases and J by 5 bases, and 18 bases separated the two germline ends. Germline V gene lookup returns CDR1 MNHEY and CDR2 SMNVEV (reference sequence). There are 15 residues in the CDR3. CDR3: CASSSEGIQGETQYF. The CDR3 DNA follows: TGTGCCAGCAGTAGTGAGGGCATCCAGGGGGAGACCCAGTACTTC.

V gene TRBV13 combines with J gene TRBJ2-7; the D is unclear. With 8 bases removed from V and 0 bases from J, the gap between germline ends came to 17 bases. The CDR3 loop spans 15 amino acids. Germline lookup yields CDR1 PRHDT and CDR2 FYEKMQ (reference sequence). CDR3 sequence (DNA): TGTGCCAGCGGGATAGTTACATCCGACTCCTACGAGCAGTACTTC. The encoded protein is CASGIVTSDSYEQYF.

DNA of the CDR3: TGTGCCAGCAGCACAGACACACTAGCGGGAGTATTCTACAATGAGCAGTTCTTC. Translation: CASSTDTLAGVFYNEQFF. The J gene is TRBJ2-1, the V gene TRBV11-2; 11 nucleotides agree with TRBD2. This CDR3 is 18 amino acids long. Germline V lookup: CDR1 SGHAT, CDR2 FQNNGV. The V segment lost 5 bases and the J segment 3 bases; nucleotides outside the gene matches: 12.

This chain connects TRBV9 to TRBJ2-7; TRBD2 agrees at 11 bases. CDR3 length: 14 residues. J lost 5 bases, V lost 4 bases, and 5 bases had no gene match. Germline CDR1 SGDLS, CDR2 YYNGEE. The CDR3 loop is CASSPVLAGDEQYF. CDR3 bases: TGTGCCAGCAGCCCCGTACTAGCGGGAGACGAGCAGTACTTC.

The chain joins TRBV10-3 to TRBJ2-3; 8 nucleotides align to TRBD2. Germline CDR1 reads ENHRY; CDR2 reads SYGVKD. The V and J ends lost 4 bases and 4 bases, in that order; junction bases with no gene match: 10. The CDR3 length is 16 residues. The chain's CDR3 is CAISGSLAGIADTQYF. In DNA form, the CDR3 reads TGTGCCATCAGTGGTAGTTTAGCGGGGATTGCAGATACGCAGTATTTT.

The J gene is TRBJ2-4, the V gene TRBV25-1; 9 nucleotides match TRBD1. Germline-derived CDR1 and CDR2 are MGHDK and SYGVNS. This CDR3 comprises 17 residues. Losses at the gene ends were 11 bases for V and 0 bases for J; bases not matched to a gene: 14. The CDR3 protein is CAASGTGWGIAKNIQYF. The CDR3 DNA reads TGTGCCGCAAGCGGGACAGGGTGGGGGATAGCCAAAAACATTCAGTACTTC.

The chain has TRBV7-3 and TRBJ2-5; no reliable D call. This CDR3 is built from 13 residues. In germline, CDR1 is SGHTA, CDR2 FQGTGA. The V end was cut by 5 bases, the J end by 5 bases, with 12 bases between. The CDR3, as DNA: TGTGCCAGCAGCCAACGACCGCAGGAGACCCAGTACTTC. Translating gives CASSQRPQETQYF. Variable domain in full (rest from reference TRBV7-3 and TRBJ2-5): GAGVSQTPSNKVTEKGKYVELRCDPISGHTALYWYRQSLGQGPEFLIYFQGTGAADDSGLPNDRFFAVRPEGSVSTLKIQRTERGDSAVYLCASSQRPQETQYFGPGTRLLVL.

In regard to this clone: The sample holds other DNA sequences that translate to the same CDR3. CDR3 region: CASSSGPNEKLFF. In nucleotides, the CDR3 is TGTGCCAGCAGTTCAGGGCCGAATGAAAAACTGTTTTTT. This chain uses TRBV27 with TRBJ1-4, with D perhaps TRBD1 (5 bases). This CDR3 contains 13 residues. Deletions cut 4 bases from V and 5 bases from J, with 8 bases between. CDR1 and CDR2 from the germline V gene are MNHEY and SMNVEV (reference sequence).

The chain employs TRBV29-1 and TRBJ2-3, with D unclear. V was cut by 0 bases and J by 4 bases, with 14 bases left in between. Germline V gene sequence: CDR1 SQVTM, CDR2 ANQGSEA. The CDR3 consists of 15 residues. CDR3 in DNA: TGCAGCGTTGAAGATCACGGCCTAAGCGCAGATACGCAGTATTTT. Translation gives CSVEDHGLSADTQYF.

Turning to this clone: This CDR3 is also generated by other DNA sequences in the sample. The rearrangement uses TRBV27 and TRBJ2-7; maybe TRBD2 (7 bases). Germline V gene sequence: CDR1 MNHEY, CDR2 SMNVEV (reference sequence). Trimming removed 2 bases from V and 5 bases from J, with 10 bases in between. CDR3 length: 13 amino acids. The CDR3 DNA reads TGTGCCAGCAGTTTACGGGGGGCCCACGAGCAGTACTTC. Its translation is CASSLRGAHEQYF.